These 18 T cell receptor beta chains were all obtained from the same sample, sequenced in a study of T-cell reconstitution after alpha-beta-depleted transplantation in children. It was with unique molecular identifiers that the TCRbeta library was prepared. Using its own MiXCR run on the PCR reads, TCRdb lists one record per CDR3 protein. The sample contains roughly 790,000 distinct CDR3 sequences, around 17% of which appear only once. The material was PBMCs, mostly from graft donor cells, obtained 360 days after TCRalphabeta/CD19-depleted stem cell transplant. Every receptor here comes from a male patient between 10 and 17 years old who had a stem cell transplant for acute lymphoblastic leukemia, so the T cells may come from the graft donor.

The sample holds many counts of this clonotype. The chain has TRBV7-9 and TRBJ1-1, with TRBD1 matching over 7 bases. V was pared by 4 bases and J by 10 bases, with 6 bases of the junction left unmatched. This CDR3 contains 12 residues. Germline-derived CDR1 and CDR2 are SEHNR and FQNEAQ (reference sequence). The DNA for the CDR3 is TGTGCCAGCAGCTCCACAGGGGTTGCAGCTTTCTTT. It translates to CASSSTGVAAFF.

Many counts were recorded for this clonotype. The V and J genes are TRBV20-1 and TRBJ2-7, with 15 bases matching TRBD2. There are 15 residues in the CDR3. CDR1 and CDR2 (germline): DFQATT, SNEGSKA (reference sequence). Germline trimming cut 1 base from V and 6 bases from J; bases unmatched to any gene: 4. The CDR3 DNA reads as TGCAGTGCTAGAGCGGGACTAGCGGGAGGTCGCGAGCAGTACTTC. Protein sequence: CSARAGLAGGREQYF.

The J gene is TRBJ2-5, the V gene TRBV11-1; D remains unclear. V was trimmed by 0 bases and J by 5 bases, leaving 10 bases between them. This CDR3 comprises 14 residues. Looked up from germline, CDR1 is SGHAT and CDR2 is FQDESV (reference sequence). CDR3 bases: TGTGCCAGCAGCTTAGCGCGAAAAGGGGAGACCCAGTACTTC. This encodes CASSLARKGETQYF. The entire variable domain, with the rest obtained from reference TRBV11-1 and TRBJ2-5, is as follows: EAEVAQSPRYKITEKSQAVAFWCDPISGHATLYWYRQILGQGPELLVQFQDESVVDDSQLPKDRFSAERLKGVDSTLKIQPAELGDSAMYLCASSLARKGETQYFGPGTRLLVL.

This clonotype came up a few times. The chain uses TRBV12-3 or TRBV12-4 and TRBJ1-5; 8 positions agree with TRBD1. The CDR3 length is 16 residues. The trim removed 6 bases at V and 0 bases at J, leaving 7 bases unmatched. The CDR3 region has the DNA TGTGCCAGCAGCTCCGGGACAGGCCATAGCAATCAGCCCCAGCATTTT. Encoded protein: CASSSGTGHSNQPQHF.

There are a few counts of this clonotype. The chain couples TRBV5-6 to TRBJ2-2; D is unclear. CDR3 length: 14 residues. The germline V gene has CDR1 SGHDT and CDR2 YYEEEE. Trimming cost V 2 bases and J 7 bases, with 12 bases left between them. Here the CDR3 DNA reads TGTGCCAGCAGCTTTATTCAGGTCGGCGGGGAGCTGTTTTTT. Residues: CASSFIQVGGELFF.

The V and J genes are TRBV27 and TRBJ2-7, with 7 nucleotides matching TRBD1. Trimming removed 4 bases from V and 3 bases from J; junction bases left unmatched: 9. The CDR3 contains 15 residues. Germline-derived CDR1 and CDR2 are MNHEY and SMNVEV (reference sequence). As DNA, the CDR3 is TGTGCCAGCAGTTACAGGGGCGGGTCCGTCTACGAGCAGTACTTC. Protein: CASSYRGGSVYEQYF.

Points on this clonotype: A read error may account for a junction end that differs from germline. The chain recombines TRBV2 with TRBJ2-1, with TRBD2 identical over 8 bases. CDR3 length: 14 residues. Germline V gene lookup returns CDR1 SNHLY and CDR2 FYNNEI. The CDR3 reads CASSRTSSNNEQFF. The CDR3 DNA reads TGTGCCAGCAGCCGGACTAGCTCCAACAATGAGCAGTTCTTC. Drawing the rest from reference TRBV2 and TRBJ2-1, the complete variable domain is EPEVTQTPSHQVTQMGQEVILRCVPISNHLYFYWYRQILGQKVEFLVSFYNNEISEKSEIFDDQFSVERPDGSNFTLKIRSTKLEDSAMYFCASSRTSSNNEQFFGPGTRLTVL.

The chain is built from TRBV5-1 and TRBJ2-7; D tentatively fits TRBD1 or TRBD2 (5 bases each). The germline V and J ends were trimmed by 4 bases and 2 bases, with 22 bases remaining between them. Germline V lookup: CDR1 SGHRS, CDR2 YFSETQ. The CDR3 loop spans 17 amino acids. The chain's CDR3 is CASSEGIRDAPTYEQYF. The CDR3 nucleotides are TGCGCCAGCAGCGAGGGGATCAGGGATGCCCCGACCTACGAGCAGTACTTC.

This chain joins TRBV4-1 and TRBJ2-7, with 10 nucleotides matching TRBD1. Trimming at V came to 5 bases and at J to 1 base, leaving 11 bases not matched to a gene. This CDR3 is built from 17 residues. The germline V gene encodes CDR1 MGHRA and CDR2 YSYEKL. The CDR3 DNA follows: TGCGCCAGCAGCGGACCCGGGACAGGGGATTGGTCCTACGAGCAGTACTTC. It encodes CASSGPGTGDWSYEQYF.

The genes are TRBV4-1 and TRBJ2-7, with 14 bases aligning to TRBD2. Unmatched junction bases numbered 9, after V lost 4 bases and J lost 1 base. CDR3 length: 18 amino acids. CDR1 is MGHRA, CDR2 YSYEKL, per germline. The CDR3 nucleotides are TGCGCCAGCAGCCGAGGACTAGCGGGAGGCCGTACATCCTACGAGCAGTACTTC. Protein sequence: CASSRGLAGGRTSYEQYF.

The gene calls are TRBV30 and TRBJ2-5; no reliable D call. CDR1 is GTSNPN and CDR2 is SVGIG in the germline V gene (reference sequence). The CDR3 contains 12 residues. Trimming shortened V by 0 bases and J by 5 bases, and 7 bases separated the two germline ends. Here the CDR3 reads CAWSVVLETQYF. CDR3 coding DNA: TGTGCCTGGAGTGTAGTTCTGGAGACCCAGTACTTC.

This clonotype was found a few times. The rearrangement uses TRBV5-1 and TRBJ1-1; no clear D gene. The CDR3 contains 13 residues. V lost 6 bases and J lost 2, with 11 bases in between. Germline V gives CDR1 SGHRS, CDR2 YFSETQ. CDR3 loop: CASMIHGNTEAFF. DNA of the CDR3: TGCGCCAGCATGATACACGGTAACACTGAAGCTTTCTTT.

In DNA form, the CDR3 reads TGTGCCAGCAGCTTGACTAGCAGCCAGACCCAGTACTTC. Its translation is CASSLTSSQTQYF. The chain has TRBV11-1 and TRBJ2-5; 7 bases line up with TRBD2. In germline, CDR1 is SGHAT, CDR2 FQDESV (reference sequence). The ends lost 3 bases at V and 6 bases at J; junction bases unmatched: 4. The CDR3 covers 13 residues.

This clonotype was picked up a small number of times. The chain joins TRBV27 to TRBJ2-1, with D maybe TRBD2 (5 bases). The CDR3 consists of 14 residues. The germline V and J ends were trimmed by 6 bases and 10 bases, with 19 bases remaining between them. Looked up from germline, CDR1 is MNHEY and CDR2 is SMNVEV (reference sequence). This chain's CDR3 is CASRLMSRDREQFF. Written as DNA, the CDR3 is TGTGCCAGCAGACTTATGTCCCGGGATCGGGAGCAGTTCTTC.

In DNA, the CDR3 is TGCAGCGTTGAAGAATTCACAGAACGCCACTATGGCTACACCTTC. Its translation: CSVEEFTERHYGYTF. V and J are TRBV29-1 and TRBJ1-2; D is ambiguous. Germline values: CDR1 SQVTM, CDR2 ANQGSEA. The V end lost 0 bases, the J end lost 3 bases, and 14 bases lay between the germline ends. CDR3 length: 15 amino acids.

This clonotype appeared a few times. The rearrangement uses TRBV2 and TRBJ1-3, with a tentative D call TRBD1 (6 bases). Trimming took off 6 bases at V and 2 bases at J, with 14 bases between the two ends. Germline V CDR1 and CDR2: SNHLY, FYNNEI. The CDR3 length is 15 residues. In nucleotides, the CDR3 is TGTGCCAGCAGGGAAACAGGGAACCCTGGAAACACCATATATTTT. The encoded protein is CASRETGNPGNTIYF. Variable domain in full (rest from reference TRBV2 and TRBJ1-3): EPEVTQTPSHQVTQMGQEVILRCVPISNHLYFYWYRQILGQKVEFLVSFYNNEISEKSEIFDDQFSVERPDGSNFTLKIRSTKLEDSAMYFCASRETGNPGNTIYFGEGSWLTVV.

The chain joins TRBV11-1 to TRBJ2-3; D remains unclear. Per germline, CDR1 SGHAT and CDR2 FQDESV (reference sequence). V was shortened by 1 base and J by 2 bases, with 22 bases between the two germline ends. The CDR3 consists of 19 residues. The chain's CDR3 is CASSLGAPKALDSTDTQYF. The CDR3 DNA reads TGTGCCAGCAGCTTAGGAGCCCCGAAGGCCCTAGATTCCACAGATACGCAGTATTTT.

This clonotype occurred once. The chain is built from TRBV20-1 and TRBJ2-1; 9 bases align to TRBD1. Per germline, CDR1 DFQATT and CDR2 SNEGSKA (reference sequence). Trimming took 4 bases from V and 0 from J; bases not matched to a gene: 7. CDR3 length: 16 residues. The CDR3: CSATDRGVSSYNEQFF. DNA of the CDR3: TGCAGTGCTACTGACAGGGGGGTGAGCTCCTACAATGAGCAGTTCTTC.